Each of the 24 T cell receptor beta chains below was sequenced from the same sample in a study of blood T cell repertoires in COVID-19. Sequencing used immunoSEQ multiplex PCR; TCRdb keeps in-frame clones, though not all of them. Here the sample spans around 100,000 clones, 90% being singletons. The sample comprised peripheral blood. Source of these receptors: a middle-aged man with acute or convalescent COVID-19.

This chain's CDR3 is CASSLGLANTGELFF. As DNA, the CDR3 is TGTGCCAGCAGCTTGGGACTAGCGAACACCGGGGAGCTGTTTTTT. J is TRBJ2-2 and V is TRBV7-9, with TRBD2 matching 8 bases. This CDR3 region has 15 residues. CDR1 and CDR2 (germline): SEHNR, FQNEAQ (reference sequence). V lost 3 bases, J lost 0 bases, and 0 bases stayed unmatched.

The gene calls are TRBV24-1 and TRBJ2-7; D unclear. CDR3 length: 15 amino acids. CDR1 and CDR2 from the germline V gene are KGHDR and SFDVKD. V shed 4 bases and J shed 2 bases, with 14 bases lying between them. CDR3 residues: CATSERWRKTYEQYF. For the CDR3, the DNA is TGTGCCACCAGTGAACGTTGGCGGAAAACCTACGAGCAGTACTTC.

The chain links TRBV5-4 to TRBJ2-5, with TRBD1 as a possible D gene (6 bases). The germline CDR1 and CDR2 sequences are SGHNT and YYREEE (reference sequence). The CDR3 contains 13 residues. Trimming took off 1 base at V and 6 bases at J, with 10 bases between the two ends. This CDR3 reads CASSLRTAQTQYF. The DNA for the CDR3 is TGTGCCAGCAGCTTGCGGACAGCCCAGACCCAGTACTTC.

In its sample, this clone was seen once. The chain couples TRBV6-5 to TRBJ2-5; D unresolved. V was cut by 1 base and J by 7 bases, with 13 bases left in between. Germline V CDR1 and CDR2: MNHEY, SVGAGI. CDR3 length equals 14 residues. The CDR3 region is CASSYLAQTWTQYF. CDR3 DNA sequence: TGTGCCAGCAGTTACTTGGCCCAGACATGGACCCAGTACTTC.

The V gene is TRBV6-1, the J gene TRBJ1-1; possibly TRBD1 for D (6 bases). V lost 1 base, J lost 2 bases, and 17 bases lay in between. This CDR3 region has 17 residues. Germline V CDR1 and CDR2: MNHNS, SASEGT. CDR3 DNA sequence: TGTGCCAGCAGTGAAGTACGCAGGGGTACTTTAAACACTGAAGCTTTCTTT. It is translated as CASSEVRRGTLNTEAFF.

The J gene is TRBJ2-2, the V gene TRBV10-3; 9 bases are a match to TRBD2. The V gene end was trimmed by 8 bases and the J gene end by 4 bases; junction bases not matched to a gene: 5. Germline V CDR1 and CDR2: ENHRY, SYGVKD. The CDR3 extends over 14 amino acids. The CDR3 reads CAIASSGITGELFF. The CDR3 DNA reads TGTGCCATCGCGTCTAGCGGGATCACCGGGGAGCTGTTTTTT.

V gene TRBV10-3 combines with J gene TRBJ1-3; D ambiguous. The CDR3 is 14 residues long. Germline loops: CDR1 ENHRY, CDR2 SYGVKD. The V gene lost 3 bases and the J gene lost 4 bases, with 10 bases spanning the gap. CDR3 DNA: TGTGCCATCAGTGACGCAGGTTCGGGAAACACCATATATTTT. Amino acid sequence: CAISDAGSGNTIYF.

The V call is TRBV10-3, the J call TRBJ2-1; TRBD2 is a possible D gene (6 bases). Looked up from germline, CDR1 is ENHRY and CDR2 is SYGVKD. The V gene lost 3 bases and the J gene lost 10 bases, with 16 bases spanning the gap. This CDR3 spans 14 amino acids. CDR3 coding DNA: TGTGCCATCAGTGACCGTTCGGGAGCGGTGGAGCAGTTCTTC. This sequence encodes CAISDRSGAVEQFF.

V gene TRBV10-3 combines with J gene TRBJ2-5; TRBD2 agrees at 8 bases. CDR1 is ENHRY and CDR2 is SYGVKD in the germline V gene. The CDR3 covers 15 residues. V lost 1 base to trimming and J lost 4 bases; unmatched junction nucleotides: 5. CDR3 DNA: TGTGCCATCAGTGAGTTGGCGGGAGGAGGAGAGACCCAGTACTTC. This codes for CAISELAGGGETQYF.

V and J are TRBV5-1 and TRBJ2-5; 14 bases agree with TRBD2. The V segment lost 7 bases and the J segment 3 bases; nucleotides outside the gene matches: 5. This CDR3 has 15 amino acids. Germline CDR1 reads SGHRS; CDR2 reads YFSETQ. The CDR3, as DNA: TGCGCCAGCTCCGTGACTAGCGGGAGGGAAGAGACCCAGTACTTC. The encoded protein is CASSVTSGREETQYF.

This chain connects TRBV11-2 to TRBJ2-1; 9 bases align to TRBD1. V lost 6 bases to trimming and J lost 9 bases; unmatched junction nucleotides: 15. The CDR3 extends over 16 amino acids. Looked up from germline, CDR1 is SGHAT and CDR2 is FQNNGV. The CDR3 DNA reads TGTGCCAGCAGTCCGACCGGGACAGGGTTGACAAGTGAGCAGTTCTTC. Amino acid sequence: CASSPTGTGLTSEQFF.

The chain joins TRBV9 to TRBJ2-1; 10 bases line up with TRBD2. The ends lost 1 base at V and 2 bases at J; junction bases unmatched: 9. The CDR3 has 18 amino acids. Germline V gives CDR1 SGDLS, CDR2 YYNGEE. CDR3 amino acids: CASSVTSGARGAYNEQFF. DNA of the CDR3: TGTGCCAGCAGCGTAACTAGCGGGGCAAGGGGTGCCTACAATGAGCAGTTCTTC.

The V gene is TRBV10-3, the J gene TRBJ2-2, with TRBD2 identical over 8 bases. The CDR3 totals 13 residues. Germline trimming cut 6 bases from V and 3 bases from J; bases unmatched to any gene: 0. Germline V gene sequence: CDR1 ENHRY, CDR2 SYGVKD. CDR3 in DNA: TGTGCCATCAGGCGGGAGGACACCGGGGAGCTGTTTTTT. Its protein is CAIRREDTGELFF.

In DNA form, the CDR3 reads TGTGCCAGCAGTAGACAGGGTAGCTCCTACGAGCAGTACTTC. This gives the protein CASSRQGSSYEQYF. The chain carries TRBV27 and TRBJ2-7; 7 nucleotides match TRBD1. There are 14 residues in the CDR3. Germline V gene data show CDR1 as MNHEY and CDR2 as SMNVEV (reference sequence). The V gene end was trimmed by 5 bases and the J gene end by 0 bases; junction bases not matched to a gene: 4.

This sequence joins TRBV6-1 and TRBJ2-7; no definite D call. V was cut by 2 bases and J by 5 bases, with 10 bases left in between. The length of the CDR3 is 13 residues. The germline V gene encodes CDR1 MNHNS and CDR2 SASEGT. This CDR3 is CASSEPLVHEQYF. As DNA, the CDR3 is TGTGCCAGCAGTGAACCACTTGTCCACGAGCAGTACTTC.

J is TRBJ2-1 and V is TRBV29-1, with D tentatively TRBD1 (6 bases). Germline assignment: CDR1 SQVTM and CDR2 ANQGSEA. V lost 5 bases and J lost 8, with 19 bases in between. The CDR3 spans 14 residues. CDR3 sequence reads: CSVLPLQGEDEQFF. The CDR3 nucleotides are TGCAGCGTTTTGCCATTACAGGGAGAGGATGAGCAGTTCTTC.

The chain combines TRBV5-1 with TRBJ2-7; 7 bases line up with TRBD2. The CDR3 runs 15 residues. The ends lost 1 base at V and 0 bases at J; junction bases unmatched: 4. Germline CDR1 reads SGHRS; CDR2 reads YFSETQ. CDR3 region: CASSLMSGDSYEQYF. CDR3 coding DNA: TGCGCCAGCAGCTTGATGAGCGGGGACTCCTACGAGCAGTACTTC.

V usage is TRBV6-1 and J usage is TRBJ1-2, with 7 bases fitting TRBD1. V was pared by 2 bases and J by 0 bases, with 3 bases of the junction left unmatched. CDR1 and CDR2 (germline): MNHNS, SASEGT. The CDR3 has 15 residues. For the CDR3, the DNA is TGTGCCAGCAGTGAATGGGACAGCCCTAACTATGGCTACACCTTC. Translated: CASSEWDSPNYGYTF.

The chain couples TRBV10-3 to TRBJ1-2, with D possibly TRBD1 on 6 matching bases. Trimming removed 6 bases at V and 3 bases at J, with 11 bases between. Germline V lookup: CDR1 ENHRY, CDR2 SYGVKD. The CDR3 runs 13 residues. This CDR3 is CAISKQGDYGYTF. The CDR3 DNA sequence: TGTGCCATCAGCAAACAGGGAGACTATGGCTACACCTTC.

V gene TRBV7-2 combines with J gene TRBJ2-5; the D gene is possibly TRBD2 (5 bases). Trimming left V 5 bases short and J 5 bases short, with 18 bases between. The CDR3 contains 15 residues. The germline CDR1 and CDR2 sequences are SGHTA and FQGNSA. The CDR3 is CASSPDPGRRETQYF. The DNA for the CDR3 is TGTGCCAGCAGCCCGGATCCGGGAAGAAGGGAGACCCAGTACTTC.

V and J are TRBV11-2 and TRBJ1-4; D perhaps matches TRBD1 (6 bases). The CDR3 length is 12 residues. CDR1 and CDR2 from the germline V gene are SGHAT and FQNNGV. V was cut by 5 bases and J by 14 bases, with 15 bases left in between. CDR3 DNA: TGTGCCAGCAGCCCCCAAGGGGGGGGCCTGTTTTTT. Its protein is CASSPQGGGLFF.

This clone has just one count. Sequence at one end of the junction differs from germline and may be a read error. The CDR3 sequence is CASSTGEAQYF. CDR3 DNA: TGTGCCAGCAGCACAGGAGAGGCCCAGTACTTC. The genes are TRBV13 and TRBJ2-5; maybe TRBD1 (5 bases). CDR1 PRHDT and CDR2 FYEKMQ come from the germline V gene (reference sequence). The CDR3 extends over 11 amino acids. The whole variable domain, filled in from reference TRBV13 and TRBJ2-5, reads AAGVIQSPRHLIKEKRETATLKCYPIPRHDTVYWYQQGPGQDPQFLISFYEKMQSDKGSIPDRFSAQQFSDYHSELNMSSLELGDSALYFCASSTGEAQYFGPGTRLLVL.

V gene TRBV7-9 combines with J gene TRBJ2-7; D may be TRBD2 (6 bases). CDR1 and CDR2 (germline): SEHNR, FQNEAQ (reference sequence). The CDR3 loop spans 12 amino acids. The V and J ends lost 4 bases and 6 bases respectively, with 10 bases between them. The CDR3 DNA is TGTGCCAGCAGCTCGGTCGGGGGCGAGCAGTACTTC. It codes for CASSSVGGEQYF. Complete variable domain (other parts from reference TRBV7-9 and TRBJ2-7): DTGVSQNPRHKITKRGQNVTFRCDPISEHNRLYWYRQTLGQGPEFLTYFQNEAQLEKSRLLSDRFSAERPKGSFSTLEIQRTEQGDSAMYLCASSSVGGEQYFGPGTRLTVT.

This clone has only one observation. The J gene is TRBJ2-6, the V gene TRBV7-6; 7 positions agree with TRBD1. Germline CDR1 and CDR2: SGHVS and FNYEAQ. The CDR3 spans 17 residues. The junction had 4 bases not matched to a gene; V was cut back by 2 bases and J by 0 bases. CDR3 residues: CASSLRQGNSGANVLTF. The CDR3 DNA reads as TGTGCCAGCAGCTTACGACAGGGAAACTCTGGGGCCAACGTCCTGACTTTC. The variable domain in full, completed from reference TRBV7-6 and TRBJ2-6, reads GAGVSQSPRYKVTKRGQDVALRCDPISGHVSLYWYRQALGQGPEFLTYFNYEAQQDKSGLPNDRFSAERPEGSISTLTIQRTEQRDSAMYRCASSLRQGNSGANVLTFGAGSRLTVL.